This TCR beta chain appears in the sequencing data of a study of blood T cell repertoires in COVID-19 (dated by TCRdb to 2020 to 2021). Broadly, across the study: Samples covering the acute and convalescent phases of COVID-19 were provided by collaborators in the United States, Italy and Spain. The samples were drawn from the first 160 participants of the ongoing ImmuneRACE study and from 950 to 1,500 subjects provided by 6 global collaborators. Subjects who had been exposed to COVID-19, were actively infected with it, or had recovered from it provided the deeply sampled blood TCRbeta repertoires that made up the dataset. The repertoires were released in a freely available public database meant as a resource for research on the immune response to SARS-CoV-2. Nearly every sample came with metadata listing a de-identified subject ID, COVID-19 status, age in years and sex. The prospective study material was composed of cDNA or gDNA derived from T cells, B-cell-depleted T cells, or PBMCs. HLA class I and class II types, where available, came from metadata supplied by the sample provider rather than from assay-based typing. General conclusions and limits of the study: How much clinical and demographic metadata was included differed by source and by participant, and the metadata was provided uncurated.

One collaborating source in Seattle enrolled patients while the patients were actively infected and followed the patients over time throughout the course of disease. Each collaborating institution followed its own protocols to collect whole blood in K2EDTA tubes. Collaborator samples were shipped for TCRbeta analysis as frozen whole blood, isolated PBMCs, or DNA extracted from either sample type. The immunoSEQ Assay, a bias-controlled multiplex PCR, was used to amplify TCRbeta CDR3 regions from genomic DNA. The study's own analysis went as follows. The number of nucleated cells in each sample was estimated by amplification of reference gene primers within the assay. Sequence reads were collapsed and filtered to measure the absolute abundance of every unique TCRbeta CDR3 rearrangement. For each sample, productive Simpson clonality was calculated as the square root of Simpson's diversity index across productive rearrangements. Here the immuneACCESS table is served through TCRdb, limited to in-frame sequences with V and J called. Missing clones are a known gap in these copies; in checked studies unresolved V genes cover under half, and the rest lacks a known reason. V, J and clone size reflect that table, while D and trimming were determined from the DNA. This sample lists over 75,000 clones; 80% to 90% were detected once. The ten largest clones capture around 2.2% of the sample.

Trimming at the junction amounts to 0 bases on V and 0 bases on J, and the germline ends lie 15 bases apart. The CDR3 runs 19 residues from the cysteine to the phenylalanine. Only the CDR3 DNA stays, 57 bases, in frame from base 1. Sequences LGHNA (CDR1) and YSLEER (CDR2) are obtained from the germline V gene. Details on this clone: Its binding antigen is unknown. Per-base qualities were not stored, and no clone one base away is much larger.

This clonotype was sampled from a man in his forties or fifties with COVID-19, enrolled during active disease. The sample consisted of peripheral blood. The V gene is TRBV4-3 and the J gene is TRBJ1-6; the best D guess is TRBD1, with 6 bases matching. The DNA sequence reads TGCGCCAGCAGCCAAGAGTGGCTAGGGGGTTACTCCTATAATTCACCCCTCCACTTT. This encodes CASSQEWLGGYSYNSPLHF.